This T cell receptor (beta chain) was captured by sequencing in a study of T-cell memory formation after mild COVID-19. Overall study: Clusters were largely donor specific.

The V and J ends lost 5 bases and 5 bases, in that order; junction bases with no gene match: 8. The CDR3 totals 14 residues. Germline V gene data show CDR1 as SGHTA and CDR2 as FQGNSA. Each CDR3 protein is one row after TCRdb ran MiXCR on the 5' RACE reads. This sample has about 210,000 distinct CDR3 sequences, with under 12% found just once. J is TRBJ1-2 and V is TRBV7-2; 7 bases map to TRBD1. This receptor was identified in a young man who had mild COVID-19 (a few samples of this study predate the infection). Cell type and time point are not known. Source material: PBMCs or a T cell subset sorted from them (not recorded which). In DNA, the CDR3 is TGTGCCAGCAGCACTACAGGGGATGGGTATGGCTACACCTTC. Its protein product is CASSTTGDGYGYTF.